This TCR beta chain derives from a study of metastatic and nonmetastatic thyroid tumors. Ahead of thyroid surgery, no patient had received treatment of any kind. This clone was seen repeatedly, ten times or more. TCRdb reanalyzed the PCR reads with MiXCR. The sample yields around 15,000 clones, 23% seen once. CDR3 length: 15 amino acids. CDR1 is SEHNR and CDR2 is FQNEAQ in the germline V gene (reference sequence). V was pared by 5 bases and J by 1 base, with 7 bases of the junction left unmatched. The V call is TRBV7-9, the J call TRBJ2-7, with 8 bases matching TRBD2. Sequenced sample: tumor tissue. This TCR was sampled from a female donor with papillary thyroid cancer or a benign thyroid nodule (not recorded which). Some clones in this sample may be carry-over from other donors' samples. CDR3 nucleotide sequence: TGTGCCAGCAGCCCCCCGGGGGGGGGTTCCTACGAGCAGTACTTC. Its protein product is CASSPPGGGSYEQYF.